This TCR beta chain was recovered during a study of cytomegalovirus exposure and HLA in healthy donors. The wider study: Researchers found that around 80% of over 350 genotyped donors fell within the Caucasian-associated ancestry cluster.

V lost 3 bases to trimming and J lost 1 base, with 4 bases between them. This CDR3 is built from 11 residues. In germline, CDR1 is SQVTM, CDR2 ANQGSEA. Of note for this clone: Its antigen is not known. Other DNA sequences of this sample code for an identical CDR3.

Study findings and constraints: There were reportedly fewer N-insertions in an Asian-associated ancestry cluster than the approximately 670-donor mean, in a later analysis. Researchers reported in a later analysis that common viral pathogens appeared linked to several top clusters.

There were likely unrecorded immune exposures, though donors were nominally healthy when sampled. It was with 60 Vbeta and 13 Jbeta primers that the PCR ran. Assay used: immunoSEQ multiplex PCR; TCRdb lists only in-frame clones, some missing. Of approximately 280,000 clones in the sample, about nine tenths were seen once. The chain has TRBV29-1 and TRBJ2-7; unclear D gene. This sequence originates from a man aged 40-49 years in good health and CMV-seropositive. Material: PBMCs. The DNA for the CDR3 is TGCAGCGTTGAGGAGTCCTACGAGCAGTACTTC. This translates into CSVEESYEQYF.